This T cell receptor beta chain came from a study of cytomegalovirus exposure and HLA in healthy donors. Vbeta (60) and Jbeta (13) primers were used in the PCR. Some clones are missing from TCRdb's copy, which holds only in-frame ones; the method was immunoSEQ multiplex PCR. The sample table sets out roughly 60,000 clones. Losses at the gene ends were 8 bases for V and 0 bases for J; bases not matched to a gene: 4. This CDR3 spans 12 amino acids. Germline V lookup: CDR1 SQVTM, CDR2 ANQGSEA. The rearrangement links TRBV29-1 to TRBJ2-7; 7 positions match TRBD1. The sample consisted of PBMCs. This clonotype was sampled from a woman aged 18-35 years in good health and CMV-seronegative. The CDR3 is CSTRDSSYEQYF. The CDR3 DNA reads TGCAGCACCCGGGACAGCTCCTACGAGCAGTACTTC.